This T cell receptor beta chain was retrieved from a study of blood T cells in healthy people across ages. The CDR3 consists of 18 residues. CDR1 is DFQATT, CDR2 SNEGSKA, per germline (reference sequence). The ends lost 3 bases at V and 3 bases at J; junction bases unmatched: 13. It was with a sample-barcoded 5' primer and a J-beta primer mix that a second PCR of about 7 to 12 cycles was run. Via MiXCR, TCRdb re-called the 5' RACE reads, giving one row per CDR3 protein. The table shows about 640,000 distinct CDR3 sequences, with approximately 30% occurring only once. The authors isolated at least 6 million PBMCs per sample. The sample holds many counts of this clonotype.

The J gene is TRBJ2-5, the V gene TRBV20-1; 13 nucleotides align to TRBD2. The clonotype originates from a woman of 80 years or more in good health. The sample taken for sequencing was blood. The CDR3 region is CSARGLELAGGPEETQYF. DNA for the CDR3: TGCAGTGCTAGGGGTTTAGAACTAGCGGGGGGGCCAGAAGAGACCCAGTACTTC.